At least ten counts were recorded for the clone carrying this T cell receptor (beta chain). Template material for amplifying TCR beta CDR3 regions consisted of RNA transcripts. First-round RT-PCR of the TCR CDR3 relied on the HTBI primer set. TCRdb redid the calling of the multiplex PCR reads with MiXCR, one entry per CDR3 protein. The sample yields 300,000 to 500,000 distinct CDR3 sequences, over 13% seen once. Ophthalmopathy patients all had a Clinical Activity Score of at least 3, a NOSPECS grade of at least 4 and disease under 3 months old. For the diagnoses, clinical symptoms, serum thyroxine and TRAb, thyroid ultrasound and orbital computed tomography were used. These data originate in a study of T cells in Graves' hyperthyroidism and ophthalmopathy. Germline assignment: CDR1 MDHEN and CDR2 SYDVKM. The CDR3 totals 14 residues. V shed 5 bases and J shed 2 bases, with 12 bases lying between them.

V usage is TRBV28 and J usage is TRBJ2-5; D possibly uses TRBD1 or TRBD2 (5 bases each). The receptor comes from a man aged 45-65 years with Graves' ophthalmopathy. Material: blood. For the CDR3, the DNA is TGTGCCAGCAGTCCCCCCGGGGCTCAAGAGACCCAGTACTTC. This gives the protein CASSPPGAQETQYF.